The text below deals with one T cell receptor (beta chain). The data were taken from a study of identical twins. Germline lookup yields CDR1 SGHRS and CDR2 YFSETQ. There are 15 residues in the CDR3. Trimming shortened V by 2 bases and J by 1 base, and 12 bases separated the two germline ends. Template switching added a universal primer binding site, and final cDNA carried unique molecular identifiers. TCRdb ran MiXCR on the 5' RACE reads and lists one entry per CDR3 protein. The sample records 1.5 million to 2 million distinct CDR3 sequences, under 35% being singletons. The chain employs TRBV5-1 and TRBJ1-1; weak D call: TRBD1 (5 bases). The TCR comes from a newborn girl in good health. The sample was cord blood. In nucleotides, the CDR3 is TGCGCCAGCAGCTTTATGGCAGGGTCGAACACTGAAGCTTTCTTT. Its protein is CASSFMAGSNTEAFF.